This passage covers 2 T cell receptor beta chains from one sample sequenced in a study of T cell repertoires in cytomegalovirus infection. TCRdb reanalysed the reads using MiXCR and keeps one entry per CDR3 protein. The profile shows about 460,000 distinct CDR3 sequences, around 11% of them singletons. Input material: PBMCs. These receptors came from a human donor in good health (CMV status not recorded). Some clones in this sample may be carry-over from other donors' samples.

Many counts were recorded for this clonotype. The chain has TRBV7-3 and TRBJ2-7, with 7 bases that match TRBD1. Germline V CDR1 and CDR2: SGHTA, FQGTGA. The CDR3 extends over 13 amino acids. The J segment lost 6 bases and the V segment lost 5 bases, leaving 7 bases of the junction unmatched. CDR3 in amino acids: CASSPRQGSEQYF. For the CDR3, the DNA is TGTGCCAGCAGCCCAAGACAGGGATCCGAGCAGTACTTC.

This clonotype was seen at least ten times. The chain recombines TRBV7-2 with TRBJ2-7; no definite D call. The CDR3 is 12 residues long. CDR1 and CDR2 from the germline V gene are SGHTA and FQGNSA. Trimming removed 5 bases from V and 3 bases from J, with 8 bases in between. DNA for the CDR3: TGTGCCAGCAGCCCGGGCAGCTACGAGCAGTACTTC. This gives the protein CASSPGSYEQYF.